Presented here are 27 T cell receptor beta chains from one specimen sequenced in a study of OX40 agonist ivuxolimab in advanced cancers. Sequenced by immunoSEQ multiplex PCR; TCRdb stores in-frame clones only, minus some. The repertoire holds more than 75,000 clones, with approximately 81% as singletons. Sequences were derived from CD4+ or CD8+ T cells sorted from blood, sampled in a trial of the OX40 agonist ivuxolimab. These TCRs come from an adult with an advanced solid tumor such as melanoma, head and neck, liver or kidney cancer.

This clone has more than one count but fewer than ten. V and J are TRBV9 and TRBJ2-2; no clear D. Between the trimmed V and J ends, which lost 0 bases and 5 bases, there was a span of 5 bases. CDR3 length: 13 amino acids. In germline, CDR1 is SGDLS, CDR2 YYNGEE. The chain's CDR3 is CASSVAETGELFF. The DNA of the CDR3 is TGTGCCAGCAGCGTAGCGGAGACCGGGGAGCTGTTTTTT.

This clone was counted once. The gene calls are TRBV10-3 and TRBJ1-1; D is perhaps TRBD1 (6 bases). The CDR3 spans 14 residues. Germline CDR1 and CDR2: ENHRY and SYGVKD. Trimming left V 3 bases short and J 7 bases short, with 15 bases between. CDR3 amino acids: CAISDPREGDEAFF. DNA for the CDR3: TGTGCCATCAGTGACCCCAGGGAGGGGGATGAAGCTTTCTTT.

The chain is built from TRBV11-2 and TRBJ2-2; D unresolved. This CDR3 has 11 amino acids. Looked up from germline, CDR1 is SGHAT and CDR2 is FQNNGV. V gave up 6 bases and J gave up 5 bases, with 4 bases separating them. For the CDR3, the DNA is TGTGCCAGCAGGATTACCGGGGAGCTGTTTTTT. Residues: CASRITGELFF.

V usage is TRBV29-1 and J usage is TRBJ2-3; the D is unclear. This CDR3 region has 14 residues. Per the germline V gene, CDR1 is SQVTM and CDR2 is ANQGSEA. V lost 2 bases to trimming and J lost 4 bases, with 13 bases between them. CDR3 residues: CSVEPSSPSDTQYF. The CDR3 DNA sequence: TGCAGCGTTGAACCCTCGTCGCCCTCAGATACGCAGTATTTT.

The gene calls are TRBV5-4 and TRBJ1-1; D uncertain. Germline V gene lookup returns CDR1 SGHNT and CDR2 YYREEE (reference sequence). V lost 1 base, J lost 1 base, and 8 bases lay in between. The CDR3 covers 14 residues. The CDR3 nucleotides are TGTGCCAGCAGCTTGCGGCAGCCGAACACTGAAGCTTTCTTT. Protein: CASSLRQPNTEAFF.

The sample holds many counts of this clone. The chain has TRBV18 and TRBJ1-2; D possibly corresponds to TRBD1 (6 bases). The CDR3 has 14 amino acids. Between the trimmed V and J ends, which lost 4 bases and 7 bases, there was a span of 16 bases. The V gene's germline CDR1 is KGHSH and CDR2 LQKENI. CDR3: CASSREQGLTGYTF. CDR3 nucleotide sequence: TGTGCCAGCTCACGAGAACAGGGACTCACTGGCTACACCTTC. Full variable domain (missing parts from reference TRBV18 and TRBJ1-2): NAGVMQNPRHLVRRRGQEARLRCSPMKGHSHVYWYRQLPEEGLKFMVYLQKENIIDESGMPKERFSAEFPKEGPSILRIQQVVRGDSAAYFCASSREQGLTGYTFGSGTRLTVV.

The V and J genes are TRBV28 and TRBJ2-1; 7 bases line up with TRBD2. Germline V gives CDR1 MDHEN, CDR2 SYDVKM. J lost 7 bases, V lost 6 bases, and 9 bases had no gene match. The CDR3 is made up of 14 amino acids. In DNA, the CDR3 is TGTGCCAGCAGGGGGGGGGACGTGAAGAATGAGCAGTTCTTC. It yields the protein CASRGGDVKNEQFF.

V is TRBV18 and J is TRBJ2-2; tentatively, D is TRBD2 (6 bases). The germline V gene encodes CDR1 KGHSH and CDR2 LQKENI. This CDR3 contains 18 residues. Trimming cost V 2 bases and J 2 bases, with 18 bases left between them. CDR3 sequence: CASSPSGREVRNTGELFF. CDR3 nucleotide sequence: TGTGCCAGCTCACCATCCGGCAGGGAGGTTCGTAACACCGGGGAGCTGTTTTTT.

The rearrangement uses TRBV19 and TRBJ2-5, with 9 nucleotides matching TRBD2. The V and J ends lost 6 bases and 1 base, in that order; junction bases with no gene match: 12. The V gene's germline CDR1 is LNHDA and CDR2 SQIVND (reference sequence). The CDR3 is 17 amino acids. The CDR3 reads CASSKGSGGPSQETQYF. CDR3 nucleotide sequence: TGTGCCAGTAGCAAGGGGAGCGGGGGGCCCAGCCAAGAGACCCAGTACTTC. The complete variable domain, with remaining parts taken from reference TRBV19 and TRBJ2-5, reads DGGITQSPKYLFRKEGQNVTLSCEQNLNHDAMYWYRQDPGQGLRLIYYSQIVNDFQKGDIAEGYSVSREKKESFPLTVTSAQKNPTAFYLCASSKGSGGPSQETQYFGPGTRLLVL.

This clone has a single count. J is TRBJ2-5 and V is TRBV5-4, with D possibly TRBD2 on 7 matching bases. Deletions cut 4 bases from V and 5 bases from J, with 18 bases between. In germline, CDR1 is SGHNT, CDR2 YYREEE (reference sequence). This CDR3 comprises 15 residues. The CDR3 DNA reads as TGTGCCAGCAGCGGGGGGGCTAACTTGGGCGAGACCCAGTACTTC. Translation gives CASSGGANLGETQYF.

The CDR3 DNA reads TGTGCCAGCAGTTACGGCGGGGTGAAGAACACTGAAGCTTTCTTT. It specifies CASSYGGVKNTEAFF. The chain recombines TRBV6-5 with TRBJ1-1; D ambiguous. V dropped 2 bases and J dropped 1 base, with 11 bases sitting between them. This CDR3 has 15 amino acids. The germline V gene has CDR1 MNHEY and CDR2 SVGAGI.

CDR3 amino acids: CASSLEGTGELFF. The CDR3, as DNA: TGTGCCAGCAGCTTAGAAGGTACCGGGGAGCTGTTTTTT. V and J are TRBV7-2 and TRBJ2-2; D gene uncertain. Per germline, CDR1 SGHTA and CDR2 FQGNSA. There are 13 residues in the CDR3. V was cut by 1 base and J by 5 bases, with 5 bases left in between.

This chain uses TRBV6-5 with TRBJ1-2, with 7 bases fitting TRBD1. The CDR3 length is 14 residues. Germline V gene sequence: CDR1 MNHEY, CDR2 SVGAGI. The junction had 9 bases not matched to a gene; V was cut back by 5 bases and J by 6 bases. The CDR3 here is CASSTRPGGNGYTF. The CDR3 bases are TGTGCCAGCAGTACCCGCCCAGGGGGAAATGGCTACACCTTC.

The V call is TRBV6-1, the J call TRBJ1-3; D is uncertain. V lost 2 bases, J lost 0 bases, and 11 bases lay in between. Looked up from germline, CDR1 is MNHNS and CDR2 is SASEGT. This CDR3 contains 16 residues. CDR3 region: CASSERVRSSGNTIYF. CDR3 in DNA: TGTGCCAGCAGTGAACGGGTCAGGAGCTCTGGAAACACCATATATTTT.

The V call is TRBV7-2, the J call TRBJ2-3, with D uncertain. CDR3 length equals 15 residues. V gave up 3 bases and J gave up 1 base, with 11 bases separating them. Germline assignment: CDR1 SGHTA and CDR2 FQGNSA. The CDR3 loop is CASSFEGRGTDTQYF. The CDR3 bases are TGTGCCAGCAGCTTCGAAGGACGGGGCACAGATACGCAGTATTTT.

CDR3 bases: TGTGCCAGCAGCTCGCCCCCCCGGACTACGGGGTACGAGCAGTACTTC. It specifies CASSSPPRTTGYEQYF. The chain is built from TRBV11-3 and TRBJ2-7; D possibly corresponds to TRBD2 (6 bases). The CDR3 consists of 16 residues. V was cut by 4 bases and J by 4 bases, with 20 bases left in between. The V gene's germline CDR1 is SGHNT and CDR2 YENEEA. Combining the CDR3 with reference TRBV11-3 and TRBJ2-7 gives the whole variable domain EAGVVQSPRYKIIEKKQPVAFWCNPISGHNTLYWYLQNLGQGPELLIRYENEEAVDDSQLPKDRFSAERLKGVDSTLKIQPAELGDSAVYLCASSSPPRTTGYEQYFGPGTRLTVT.

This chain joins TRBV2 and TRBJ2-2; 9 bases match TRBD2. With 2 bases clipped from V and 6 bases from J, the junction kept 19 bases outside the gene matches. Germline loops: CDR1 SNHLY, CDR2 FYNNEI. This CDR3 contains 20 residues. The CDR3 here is CASSEPFGRGGPLGAGELFF. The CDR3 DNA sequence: TGTGCCAGCAGTGAACCGTTCGGGCGGGGGGGCCCCCTCGGTGCCGGGGAGCTGTTTTTT.

The CDR3 is CASSFWDGLAKNIQYF. CDR3 nucleotides: TGTGCCAGCAGTTTTTGGGACGGCCTAGCCAAAAACATTCAGTACTTC. This chain connects TRBV28 to TRBJ2-4, with D possibly called TRBD1 or TRBD2 (5 bases each). The germline V gene has CDR1 MDHEN and CDR2 SYDVKM. Trimming took off 3 bases at V and 0 bases at J, with 12 bases between the two ends. CDR3 length: 16 amino acids.

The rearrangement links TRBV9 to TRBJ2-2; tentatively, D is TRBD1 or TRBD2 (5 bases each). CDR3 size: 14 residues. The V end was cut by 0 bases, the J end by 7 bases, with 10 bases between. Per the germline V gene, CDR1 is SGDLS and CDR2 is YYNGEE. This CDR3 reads CASSVAGAHGELFF. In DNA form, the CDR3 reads TGTGCCAGCAGCGTAGCCGGGGCCCACGGGGAGCTGTTTTTT. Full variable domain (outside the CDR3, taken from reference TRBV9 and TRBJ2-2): DSGVTQTPKHLITATGQRVTLRCSPRSGDLSVYWYQQSLDQGLQFLIQYYNGEERAKGNILERFSAQQFPDLHSELNLSSLELGDSALYFCASSVAGAHGELFFGEGSRLTVL.

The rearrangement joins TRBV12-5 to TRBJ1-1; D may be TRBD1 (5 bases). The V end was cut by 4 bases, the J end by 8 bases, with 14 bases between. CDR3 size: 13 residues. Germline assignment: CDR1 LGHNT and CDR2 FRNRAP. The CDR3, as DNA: TGTGCTAGTGGTTCAAAAATTCGGACAGAAGCTTTCTTT. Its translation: CASGSKIRTEAFF.

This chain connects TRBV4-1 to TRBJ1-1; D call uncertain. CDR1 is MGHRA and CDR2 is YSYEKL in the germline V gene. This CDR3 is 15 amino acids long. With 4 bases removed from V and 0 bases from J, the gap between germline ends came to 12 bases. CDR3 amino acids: CASSLRTIMNTEAFF. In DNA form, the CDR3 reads TGCGCCAGCAGCCTAAGGACGATAATGAACACTGAAGCTTTCTTT.

CDR3 DNA sequence: TGTGCCAGCATAAGAGAACAGGGCAACTCCTACGAGCAGTACTTC. The encoded protein is CASIREQGNSYEQYF. The gene calls are TRBV2 and TRBJ2-7, with D possibly matching TRBD1 (6 bases). Germline V gives CDR1 SNHLY, CDR2 FYNNEI. There are 15 residues in the CDR3. Trimming left V 7 bases short and J 0 bases short, with 16 bases between. The full variable domain, rest sourced from reference TRBV2 and TRBJ2-7, is EPEVTQTPSHQVTQMGQEVILRCVPISNHLYFYWYRQILGQKVEFLVSFYNNEISEKSEIFDDQFSVERPDGSNFTLKIRSTKLEDSAMYFCASIREQGNSYEQYFGPGTRLTVT.

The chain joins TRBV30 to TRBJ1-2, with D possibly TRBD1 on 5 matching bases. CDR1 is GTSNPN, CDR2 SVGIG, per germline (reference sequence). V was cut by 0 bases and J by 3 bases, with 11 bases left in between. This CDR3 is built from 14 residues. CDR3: CAWSVGRAYYGYTF. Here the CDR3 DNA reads TGTGCCTGGAGTGTTGGCAGGGCCTACTATGGCTACACCTTC. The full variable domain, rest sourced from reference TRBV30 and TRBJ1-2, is SQTIHQWPATLVQPVGSPLSLECTVEGTSNPNLYWYRQAAGRGLQLLFYSVGIGQISSEVPQNLSASRPQDRQFILSSKKLLLSDSGFYLCAWSVGRAYYGYTFGSGTRLTVV.

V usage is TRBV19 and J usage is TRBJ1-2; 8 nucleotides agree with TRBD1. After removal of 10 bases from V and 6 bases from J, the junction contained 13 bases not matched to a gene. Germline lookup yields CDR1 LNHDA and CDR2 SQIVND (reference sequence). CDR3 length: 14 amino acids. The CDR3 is CATYRLGTGHGYTF. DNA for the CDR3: TGTGCCACTTATCGGCTGGGGACAGGCCATGGCTACACCTTC.

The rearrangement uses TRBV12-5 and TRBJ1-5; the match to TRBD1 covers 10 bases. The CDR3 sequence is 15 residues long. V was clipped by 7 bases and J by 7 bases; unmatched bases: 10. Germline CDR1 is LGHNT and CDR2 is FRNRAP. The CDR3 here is CASVEAGTGAQPQHF. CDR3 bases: TGTGCTAGTGTCGAAGCCGGGACAGGGGCGCAGCCCCAGCATTTT.

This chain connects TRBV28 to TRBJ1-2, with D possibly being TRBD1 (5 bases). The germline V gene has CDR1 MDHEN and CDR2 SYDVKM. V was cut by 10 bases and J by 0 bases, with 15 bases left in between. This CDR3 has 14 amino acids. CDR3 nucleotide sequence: TGTGCCACCAGAGGGCAGGGAGCTAACTATGGCTACACCTTC. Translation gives CATRGQGANYGYTF.

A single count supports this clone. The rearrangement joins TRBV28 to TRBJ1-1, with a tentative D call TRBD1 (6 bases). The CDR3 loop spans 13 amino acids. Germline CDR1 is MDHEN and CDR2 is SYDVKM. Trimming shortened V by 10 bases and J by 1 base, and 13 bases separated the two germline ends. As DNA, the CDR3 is TGTGCCACTATGGACAGTTCGAACACTGAAGCTTTCTTT. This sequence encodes CATMDSSNTEAFF. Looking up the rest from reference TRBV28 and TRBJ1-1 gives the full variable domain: DVKVTQSSRYLVKRTGEKVFLECVQDMDHENMFWYRQDPGLGLRLIYFSYDVKMKEKGDIPEGYSVSREKKERFSLILESASTNQTSMYLCATMDSSNTEAFFGQGTRLTVV.